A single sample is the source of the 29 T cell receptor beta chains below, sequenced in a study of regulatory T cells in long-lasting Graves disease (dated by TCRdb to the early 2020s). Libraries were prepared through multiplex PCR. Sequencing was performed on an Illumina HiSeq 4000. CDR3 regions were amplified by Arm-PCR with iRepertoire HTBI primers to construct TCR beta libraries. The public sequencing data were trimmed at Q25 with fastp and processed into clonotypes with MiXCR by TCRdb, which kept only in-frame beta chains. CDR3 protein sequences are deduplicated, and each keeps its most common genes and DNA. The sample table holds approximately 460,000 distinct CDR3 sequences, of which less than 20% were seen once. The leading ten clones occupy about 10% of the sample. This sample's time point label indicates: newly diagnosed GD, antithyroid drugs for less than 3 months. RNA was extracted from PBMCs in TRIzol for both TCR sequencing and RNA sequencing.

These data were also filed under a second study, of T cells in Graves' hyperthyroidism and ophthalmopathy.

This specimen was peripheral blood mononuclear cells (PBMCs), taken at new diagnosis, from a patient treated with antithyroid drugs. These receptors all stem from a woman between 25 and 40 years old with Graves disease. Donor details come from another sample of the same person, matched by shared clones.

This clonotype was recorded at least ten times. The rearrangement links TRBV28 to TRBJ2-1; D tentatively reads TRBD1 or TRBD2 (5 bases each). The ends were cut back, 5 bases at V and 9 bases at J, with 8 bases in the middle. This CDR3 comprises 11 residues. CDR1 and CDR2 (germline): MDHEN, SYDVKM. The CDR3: CASSNGAEQFF. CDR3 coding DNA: TGTGCCAGCAGTAACGGGGCTGAGCAGTTCTTC.

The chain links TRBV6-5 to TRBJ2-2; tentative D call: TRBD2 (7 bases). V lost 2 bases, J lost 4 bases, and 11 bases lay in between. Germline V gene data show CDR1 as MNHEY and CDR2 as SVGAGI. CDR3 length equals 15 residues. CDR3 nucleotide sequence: TGTGCCAGCAGTTACGGGGGGGCGCGCACCGGGGAGCTGTTTTTT. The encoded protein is CASSYGGARTGELFF.

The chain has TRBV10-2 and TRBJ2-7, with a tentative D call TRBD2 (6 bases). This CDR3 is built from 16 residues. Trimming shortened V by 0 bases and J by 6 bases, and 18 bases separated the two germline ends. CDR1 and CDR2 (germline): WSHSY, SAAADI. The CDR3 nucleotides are TGCGCCAGCAGTGAGTCGACCGGCGGGAAGTTCGGCGAGCAGTACTTC. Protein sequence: CASSESTGGKFGEQYF.

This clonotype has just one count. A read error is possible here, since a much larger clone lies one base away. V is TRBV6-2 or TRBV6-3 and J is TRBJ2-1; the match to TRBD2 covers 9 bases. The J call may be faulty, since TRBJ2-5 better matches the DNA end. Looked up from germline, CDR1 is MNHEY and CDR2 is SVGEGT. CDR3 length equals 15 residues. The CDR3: CANTNSGGDQETQYF. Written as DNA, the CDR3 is TGTGCCAACACCAATAGCGGGGGCGACCAAGAGACCCAGTACTTC.

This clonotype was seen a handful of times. CDR3 sequence reads: CASSLGSAGGPRDTQYF. CDR3 in DNA: TGCGCCAGCAGCTTGGGCTCAGCGGGAGGGCCCAGAGATACGCAGTATTTT. J is TRBJ2-3 and V is TRBV5-1, with 10 bases that match TRBD2. The V segment lost 0 bases and the J segment 5 bases; nucleotides outside the gene matches: 9. This CDR3 comprises 17 residues. Germline CDR1 is SGHRS and CDR2 is YFSETQ.

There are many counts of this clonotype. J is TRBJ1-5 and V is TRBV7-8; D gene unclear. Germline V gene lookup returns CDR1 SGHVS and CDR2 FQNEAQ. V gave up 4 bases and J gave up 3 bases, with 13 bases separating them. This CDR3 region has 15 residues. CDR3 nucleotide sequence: TGTGCCAGCAGCTCTAGAATACAGCACAATCAGCCCCAGCATTTT. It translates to CASSSRIQHNQPQHF.

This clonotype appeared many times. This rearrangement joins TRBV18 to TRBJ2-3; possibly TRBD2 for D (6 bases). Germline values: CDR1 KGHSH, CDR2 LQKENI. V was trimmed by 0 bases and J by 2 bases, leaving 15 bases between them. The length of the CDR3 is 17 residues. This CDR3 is CASSPPLGWEDTDTQYF. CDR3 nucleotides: TGTGCCAGCTCACCACCACTCGGGTGGGAGGACACAGATACGCAGTATTTT.

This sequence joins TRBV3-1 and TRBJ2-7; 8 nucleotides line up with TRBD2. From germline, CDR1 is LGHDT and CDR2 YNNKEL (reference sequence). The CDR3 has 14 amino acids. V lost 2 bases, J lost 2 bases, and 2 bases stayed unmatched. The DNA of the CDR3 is TGTGCCAGCAGCCAAAGCGGGAGACCCTACGAGCAGTACTTC. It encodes CASSQSGRPYEQYF.

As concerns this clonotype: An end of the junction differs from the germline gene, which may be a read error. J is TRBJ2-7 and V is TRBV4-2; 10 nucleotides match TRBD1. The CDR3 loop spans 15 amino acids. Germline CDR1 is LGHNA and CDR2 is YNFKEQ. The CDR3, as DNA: TGTGTCAGCAGCCAAGCTGGGACAGGGGTGCGCGAGCAGTACTTC. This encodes CVSSQAGTGVREQYF.

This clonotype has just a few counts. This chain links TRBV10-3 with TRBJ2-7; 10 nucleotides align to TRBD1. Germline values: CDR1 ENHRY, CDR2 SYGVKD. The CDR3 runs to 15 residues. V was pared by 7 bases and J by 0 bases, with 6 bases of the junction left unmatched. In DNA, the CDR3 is TGTGCCATCAAGTCCGGGACAGGGGACTCCTACGAGCAGTACTTC. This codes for CAIKSGTGDSYEQYF.

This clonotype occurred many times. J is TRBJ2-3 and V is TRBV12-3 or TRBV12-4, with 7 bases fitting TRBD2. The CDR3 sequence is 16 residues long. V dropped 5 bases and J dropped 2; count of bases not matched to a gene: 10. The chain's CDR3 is CASSRPLAADTDTQYF. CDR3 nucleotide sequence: TGTGCCAGCAGTAGACCGCTAGCGGCGGACACAGATACGCAGTATTTT.

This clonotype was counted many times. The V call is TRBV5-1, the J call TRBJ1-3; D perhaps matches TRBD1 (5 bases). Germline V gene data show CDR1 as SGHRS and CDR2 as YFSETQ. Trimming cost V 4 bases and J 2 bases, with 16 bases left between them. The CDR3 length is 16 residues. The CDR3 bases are TGCGCCAGCAGCCCCAACGGGGGAGGGCCTGGAAACACCATATATTTT. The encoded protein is CASSPNGGGPGNTIYF.

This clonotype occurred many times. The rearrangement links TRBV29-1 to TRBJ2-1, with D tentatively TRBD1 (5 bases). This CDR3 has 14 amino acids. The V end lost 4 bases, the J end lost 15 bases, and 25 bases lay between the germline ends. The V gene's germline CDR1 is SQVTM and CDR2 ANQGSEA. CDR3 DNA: TGCAGCGTTGTCGTTCAACAGGCCTCCCTGAGGCGGTTCTTC. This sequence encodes CSVVVQQASLRRFF.

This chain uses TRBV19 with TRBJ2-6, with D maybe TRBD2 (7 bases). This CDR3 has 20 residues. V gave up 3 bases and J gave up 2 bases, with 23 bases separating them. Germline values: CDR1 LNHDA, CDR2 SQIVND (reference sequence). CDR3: CASSIRAIKGGRTGANVLTF. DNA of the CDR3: TGTGCCAGTAGTATTCGGGCAATCAAGGGGGGGAGAACTGGGGCCAACGTCCTGACTTTC.

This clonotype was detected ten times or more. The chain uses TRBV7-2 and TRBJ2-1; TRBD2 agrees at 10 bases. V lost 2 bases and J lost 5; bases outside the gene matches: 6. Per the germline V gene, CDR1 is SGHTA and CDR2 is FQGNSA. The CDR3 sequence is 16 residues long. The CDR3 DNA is TGTGCCAGCAGCTTATTCGTACTAGCGGGGAACAATGAGCAGTTCTTC. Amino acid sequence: CASSLFVLAGNNEQFF.

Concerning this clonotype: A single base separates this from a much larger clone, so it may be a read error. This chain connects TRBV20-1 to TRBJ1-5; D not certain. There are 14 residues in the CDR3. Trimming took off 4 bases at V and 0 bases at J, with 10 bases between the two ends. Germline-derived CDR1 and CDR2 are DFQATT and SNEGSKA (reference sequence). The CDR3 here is CSAISSNSNQPQHF. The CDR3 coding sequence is TGCAGTGCTATATCCAGTAATAGCAATCAGCCCCAGCATTTT.

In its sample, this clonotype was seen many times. As DNA, the CDR3 is TGCGCCAGCAGCCATACGACAGGACCTTCCTACGAGCAGTACTTC. Translating gives CASSHTTGPSYEQYF. The chain couples TRBV4-1 to TRBJ2-7; perhaps TRBD1 as D (6 bases). Trimming left V 3 bases short and J 1 base short, with 13 bases between. This CDR3 is built from 15 residues. Germline values: CDR1 MGHRA, CDR2 YSYEKL.

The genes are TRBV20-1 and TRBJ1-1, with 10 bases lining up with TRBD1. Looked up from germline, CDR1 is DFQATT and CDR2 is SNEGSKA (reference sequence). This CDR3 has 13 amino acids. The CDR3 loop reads CSVVRTGGTEAFF. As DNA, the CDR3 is TGCAGCGTTGTGAGGACAGGGGGCACTGAAGCTTTCTTT.

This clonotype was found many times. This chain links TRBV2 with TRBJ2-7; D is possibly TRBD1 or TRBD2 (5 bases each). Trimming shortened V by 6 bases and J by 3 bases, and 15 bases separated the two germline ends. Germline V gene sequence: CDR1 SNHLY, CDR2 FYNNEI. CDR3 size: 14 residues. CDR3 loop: CASRGDPRDYEQYF. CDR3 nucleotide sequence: TGTGCCAGCAGGGGGGACCCTAGAGACTACGAGCAGTACTTC.

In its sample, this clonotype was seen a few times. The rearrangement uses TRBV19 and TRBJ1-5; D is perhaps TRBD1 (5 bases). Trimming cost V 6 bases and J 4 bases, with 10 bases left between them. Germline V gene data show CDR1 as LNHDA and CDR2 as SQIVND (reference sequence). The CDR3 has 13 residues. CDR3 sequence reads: CASRGGANQPQHF. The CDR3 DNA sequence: TGTGCCAGTAGGGGGGGAGCAAATCAGCCCCAGCATTTT.

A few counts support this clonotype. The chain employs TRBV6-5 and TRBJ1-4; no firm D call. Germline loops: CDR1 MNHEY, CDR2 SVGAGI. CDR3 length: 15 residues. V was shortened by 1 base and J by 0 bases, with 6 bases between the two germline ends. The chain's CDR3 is CASSYLEATNEKLFF. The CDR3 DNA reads TGTGCCAGCAGTTACTTGGAGGCAACTAATGAAAAACTGTTTTTT.

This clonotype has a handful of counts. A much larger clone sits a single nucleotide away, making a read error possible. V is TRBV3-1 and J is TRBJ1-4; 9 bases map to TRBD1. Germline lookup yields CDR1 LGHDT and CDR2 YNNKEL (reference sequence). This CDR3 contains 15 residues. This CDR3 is CASTRTGERNEKLSF. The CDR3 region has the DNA TGTGCCAGCACCCGGACAGGGGAACGTAATGAAAAACTGTCTTTT.

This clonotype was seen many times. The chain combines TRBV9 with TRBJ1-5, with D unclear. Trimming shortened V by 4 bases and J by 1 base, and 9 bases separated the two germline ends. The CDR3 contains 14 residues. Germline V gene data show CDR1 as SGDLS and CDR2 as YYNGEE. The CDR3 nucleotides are TGTGCCAGCAGCCCCCGGTTGAGCAATCAGCCCCAGCATTTT. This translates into CASSPRLSNQPQHF.

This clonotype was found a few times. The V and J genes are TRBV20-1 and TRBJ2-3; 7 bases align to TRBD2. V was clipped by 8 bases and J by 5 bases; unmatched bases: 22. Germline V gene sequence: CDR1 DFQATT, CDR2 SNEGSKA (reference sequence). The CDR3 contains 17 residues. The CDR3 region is CSYPPRDFAGVEDTQYF. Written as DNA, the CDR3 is TGCAGTTATCCCCCAAGAGACTTCGCGGGAGTGGAAGATACGCAGTATTTT.

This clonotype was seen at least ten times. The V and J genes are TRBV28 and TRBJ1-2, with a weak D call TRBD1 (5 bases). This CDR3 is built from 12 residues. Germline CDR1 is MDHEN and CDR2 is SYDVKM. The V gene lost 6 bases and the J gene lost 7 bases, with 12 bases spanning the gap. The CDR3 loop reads CASSPQGRGYTF. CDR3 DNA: TGTGCCAGCAGCCCCCAGGGTCGTGGCTACACCTTC.

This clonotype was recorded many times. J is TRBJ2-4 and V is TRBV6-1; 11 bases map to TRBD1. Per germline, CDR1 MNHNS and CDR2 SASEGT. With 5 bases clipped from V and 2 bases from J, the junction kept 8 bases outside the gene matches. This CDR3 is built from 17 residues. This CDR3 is CASSTSGQGATKNIQYF. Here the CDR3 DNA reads TGTGCCAGCAGTACCTCAGGACAGGGGGCTACCAAAAACATTCAGTACTTC.

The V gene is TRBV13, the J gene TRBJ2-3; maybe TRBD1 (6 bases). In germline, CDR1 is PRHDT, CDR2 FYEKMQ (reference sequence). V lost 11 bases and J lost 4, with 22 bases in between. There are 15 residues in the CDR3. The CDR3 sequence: CAGGASPQEPDTQYF. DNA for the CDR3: TGTGCCGGGGGCGCTAGTCCACAGGAACCAGATACGCAGTATTTT.

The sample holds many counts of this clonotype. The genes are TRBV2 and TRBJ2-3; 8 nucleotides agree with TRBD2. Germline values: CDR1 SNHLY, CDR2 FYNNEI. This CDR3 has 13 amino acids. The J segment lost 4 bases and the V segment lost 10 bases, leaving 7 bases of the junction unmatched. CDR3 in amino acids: CAIERESADTQYF. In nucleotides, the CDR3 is TGTGCCATCGAGCGGGAGTCCGCAGATACGCAGTATTTT.

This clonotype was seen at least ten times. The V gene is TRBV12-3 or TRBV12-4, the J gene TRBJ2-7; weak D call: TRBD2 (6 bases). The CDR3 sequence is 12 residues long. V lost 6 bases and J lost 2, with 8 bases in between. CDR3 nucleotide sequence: TGTGCCAGCAGCCGGAGGGCCTACGAGCAGTACTTC. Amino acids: CASSRRAYEQYF.